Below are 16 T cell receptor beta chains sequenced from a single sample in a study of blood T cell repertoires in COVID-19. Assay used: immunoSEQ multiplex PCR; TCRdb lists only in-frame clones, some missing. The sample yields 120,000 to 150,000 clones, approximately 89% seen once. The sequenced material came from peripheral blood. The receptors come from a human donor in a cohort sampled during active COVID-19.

The CDR3 region is CAWRQGMDTEAFF. CDR3 nucleotide sequence: TGTGCCTGGAGGCAGGGTATGGACACTGAAGCTTTCTTT. The rearrangement uses TRBV30 and TRBJ1-1; D is perhaps TRBD1 (5 bases). Trimming stripped 3 bases from V and 3 bases from J, with 11 bases between. The germline V gene has CDR1 GTSNPN and CDR2 SVGIG (reference sequence). There are 13 residues in the CDR3.

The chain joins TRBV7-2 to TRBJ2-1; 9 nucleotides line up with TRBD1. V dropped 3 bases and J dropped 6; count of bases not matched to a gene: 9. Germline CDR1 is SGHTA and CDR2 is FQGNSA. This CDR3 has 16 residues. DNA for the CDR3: TGTGCCAGCAGCTTCGACATGGGACAGGGTATCAATGAGCAGTTCTTC. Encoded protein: CASSFDMGQGINEQFF.

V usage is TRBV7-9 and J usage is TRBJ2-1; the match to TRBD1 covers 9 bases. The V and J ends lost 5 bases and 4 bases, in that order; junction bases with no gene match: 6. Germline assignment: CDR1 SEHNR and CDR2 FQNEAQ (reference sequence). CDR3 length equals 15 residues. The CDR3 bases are TGTGCCAGCAGCCCTAGGGGGACAGGGTACAATGAGCAGTTCTTC. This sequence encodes CASSPRGTGYNEQFF.

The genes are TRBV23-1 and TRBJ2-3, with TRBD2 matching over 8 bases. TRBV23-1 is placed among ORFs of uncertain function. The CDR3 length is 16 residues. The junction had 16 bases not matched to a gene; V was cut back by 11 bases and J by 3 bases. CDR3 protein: CARVVVREGKTDTQYF. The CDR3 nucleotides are TGCGCCCGAGTAGTCGTCCGGGAGGGAAAGACAGATACGCAGTATTTT.

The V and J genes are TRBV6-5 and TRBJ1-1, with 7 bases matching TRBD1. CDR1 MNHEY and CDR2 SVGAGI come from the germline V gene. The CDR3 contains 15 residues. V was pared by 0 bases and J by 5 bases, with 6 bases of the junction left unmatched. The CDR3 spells CASSYSRGGRTEAFF. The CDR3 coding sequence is TGTGCCAGCAGTTACTCGAGAGGGGGCCGGACTGAAGCTTTCTTT.

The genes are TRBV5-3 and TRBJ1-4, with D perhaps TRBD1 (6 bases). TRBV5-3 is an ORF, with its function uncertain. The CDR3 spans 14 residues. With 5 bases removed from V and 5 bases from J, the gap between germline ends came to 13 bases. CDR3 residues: CARRKDRPNEKLFF. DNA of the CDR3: TGTGCCAGAAGAAAGGACAGACCGAATGAAAAACTGTTTTTT.

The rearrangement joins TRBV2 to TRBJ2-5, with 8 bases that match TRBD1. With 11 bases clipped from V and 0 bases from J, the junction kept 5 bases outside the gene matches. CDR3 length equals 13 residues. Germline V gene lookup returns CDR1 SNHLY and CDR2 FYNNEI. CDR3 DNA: TGTGCCCAGGGACAGGACTACCAAGAGACCCAGTACTTC. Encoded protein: CAQGQDYQETQYF.

CDR3 sequence (DNA): TGTGCCAGTAGTTGGTCGAGGATGAACACTGAAGCTTTCTTT. It is translated as CASSWSRMNTEAFF. The V call is TRBV19, the J call TRBJ1-1, with unresolved D. The CDR3 totals 14 residues. Per germline, CDR1 LNHDA and CDR2 SQIVND (reference sequence). Trimming left V 5 bases short and J 0 bases short, with 10 bases between.

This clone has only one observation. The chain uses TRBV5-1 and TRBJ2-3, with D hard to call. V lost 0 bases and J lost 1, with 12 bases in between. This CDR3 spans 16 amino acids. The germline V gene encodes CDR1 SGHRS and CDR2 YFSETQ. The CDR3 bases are TGCGCCAGCAGCTTGGTATTTTCCGAGCGCACAGATACGCAGTATTTT. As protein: CASSLVFSERTDTQYF.

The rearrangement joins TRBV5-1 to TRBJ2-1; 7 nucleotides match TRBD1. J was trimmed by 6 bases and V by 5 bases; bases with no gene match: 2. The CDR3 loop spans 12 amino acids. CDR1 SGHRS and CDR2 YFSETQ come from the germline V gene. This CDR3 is CASRSGGNEQFF. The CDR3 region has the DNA TGCGCCAGCAGATCAGGGGGCAATGAGCAGTTCTTC.

The CDR3 sequence is CASSQGAGGNQPQHF. In DNA form, the CDR3 reads TGTGCCAGCAGCCAAGGTGCGGGCGGCAATCAGCCCCAGCATTTT. This chain links TRBV3-1 (or the pseudogene TRBV3-2) with TRBJ1-5; D gene unclear. V lost 1 base and J 2 bases, leaving 9 bases between the germline ends. This CDR3 region has 15 residues. CDR1 is LGHDT and CDR2 is YNNKEL in the germline V gene (reference sequence).

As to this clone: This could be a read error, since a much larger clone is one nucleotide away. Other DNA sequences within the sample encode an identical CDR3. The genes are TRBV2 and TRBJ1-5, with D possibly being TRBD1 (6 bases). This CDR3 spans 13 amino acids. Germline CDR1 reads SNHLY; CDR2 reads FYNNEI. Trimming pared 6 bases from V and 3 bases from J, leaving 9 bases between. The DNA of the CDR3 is TGTGCCAGCAGAAGGGACAACAATCAGCCCCAGCATTTT. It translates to CASRRDNNQPQHF.

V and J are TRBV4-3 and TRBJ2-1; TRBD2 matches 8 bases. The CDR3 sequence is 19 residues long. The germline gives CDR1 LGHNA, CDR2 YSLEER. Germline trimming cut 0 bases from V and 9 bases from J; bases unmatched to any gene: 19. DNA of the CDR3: TGCGCCAGCAGCCAAGACCCAGCGGGGGCGCCAAGGGACACCGGTGAGCAGTTCTTC. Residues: CASSQDPAGAPRDTGEQFF.

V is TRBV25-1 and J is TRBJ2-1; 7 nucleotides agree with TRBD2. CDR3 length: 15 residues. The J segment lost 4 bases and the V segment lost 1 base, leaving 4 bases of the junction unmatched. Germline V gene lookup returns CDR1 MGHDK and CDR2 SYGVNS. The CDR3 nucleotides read TGTGCCAGCAGTGAATTCGGGGGGAAGTACAATGAGCAGTTCTTC. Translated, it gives CASSEFGGKYNEQFF. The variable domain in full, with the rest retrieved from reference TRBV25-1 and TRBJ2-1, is EADIYQTPRYLVIGTGKKITLECSQTMGHDKMYWYQQDPGMELHLIHYSYGVNSTEKGDLSSESTVSRIRTEHFPLTLESARPSHTSQYLCASSEFGGKYNEQFFGPGTRLTVL.

The CDR3 sequence is CASSLVPTGLYNEQFF. CDR3 bases: TGTGCCAGCAGCTTAGTACCTACAGGTCTATACAATGAGCAGTTCTTC. The V and J genes are TRBV7-9 and TRBJ2-1; perhaps TRBD1 as D (5 bases). Germline assignment: CDR1 SEHNR and CDR2 FQNEAQ (reference sequence). The CDR3 totals 16 residues. Trimming took 1 base from V and 4 from J, leaving 14 bases between them. The full variable domain, its missing parts supplied by reference TRBV7-9 and TRBJ2-1, is DTGVSQNPRHKITKRGQNVTFRCDPISEHNRLYWYRQTLGQGPEFLTYFQNEAQLEKSRLLSDRFSAERPKGSFSTLEIQRTEQGDSAMYLCASSLVPTGLYNEQFFGPGTRLTVL.

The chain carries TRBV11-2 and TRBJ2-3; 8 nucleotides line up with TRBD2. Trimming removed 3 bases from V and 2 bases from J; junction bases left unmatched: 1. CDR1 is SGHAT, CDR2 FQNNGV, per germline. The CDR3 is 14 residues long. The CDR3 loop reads CASSLRGVTDTQYF. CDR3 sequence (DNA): TGTGCCAGCAGCTTGCGGGGGGTCACAGATACGCAGTATTTT.